Listed below are T cell receptor beta chains from one sample, sequenced in a study of blood T cell repertoires in COVID-19. The assay was immunoSEQ multiplex PCR, and TCRdb's table has in-frame clones only and misses some. Of some 110,000 clones listed, 82% were seen once; the top ten hold 15%. The specimen sequenced was peripheral blood. All receptors come from a woman older than 75 with acute or convalescent COVID-19. The CDR3 runs from the conserved cysteine through the conserved F or W. Each record gives: clone size, D gene, V gene, J gene, CDR3 DNA, CDR3 protein. A D gene is named only where the DNA matches it firmly. The size field is filled for only some rows; it gives once, few, many or a size class.

.	.	TRBV5-1	TRBJ1-1	TGCGCCAGCAGCTCGGGGGACCTTAACACTGAAGCTTTCTTT	CASSSGDLNTEAFF
.	.	TRBV2	TRBJ1-5	TGTGCCAGCACCGACAGGATAGCGAATCAGCCCCAGCATTTT	CASTDRIANQPQHF
once	.	TRBV6-5	TRBJ1-2	TGTGCCAGCAGAAGGGACATTTCCTATGGCTACACCTTC	CASRRDISYGYTF
.	TRBD2	TRBV2	TRBJ2-1	TGTGCCAGCAGTGTGGGGCGGGAGCCCTACAATGAGCAGTTCTTC	CASSVGREPYNEQFF
.	.	TRBV28	TRBJ2-7	TGTGCCAGCAGTTTATCGAGCGAACTAAACGGGCAGTACTTC	CASSLSSELNGQYF
.	.	TRBV6-5	TRBJ2-3	TGTGCCAGCAAAACAATTTGGGGCACCACAGATACGCAGTATTTT	CASKTIWGTTDTQYF
.	TRBD2	TRBV5-8	TRBJ2-1	TGTGCCAGCACCCTTAGCGGGAGCTCCTACAATGAGCAGTTCTTC	CASTLSGSSYNEQFF
.	TRBD1	TRBV19	TRBJ2-7	TGTGCCACCACCGGGACAGGGCTTTACGAGCAGTACTTC	CATTGTGLYEQYF
few	.	TRBV6-2/TRBV6-3	TRBJ2-2	TGTGCCAGCAGTCGAGCTAGCGTTGGGGGCACCGGGGAGCTGTTTTTT	CASSRASVGGTGELFF
few	TRBD2	TRBV28	TRBJ2-1	TGTGCCAGCATCCCCGGGCTAGCGGCCTACAATGAGCAGTTCTTC	CASIPGLAAYNEQFF
few	TRBD1	TRBV5-1	TRBJ2-1	TGCGCCAGCAGCTTGGTGGCAGGGGGCAATGAGCAGTTCTTC	CASSLVAGGNEQFF
.	.	TRBV29-1	TRBJ2-3	TGCAGCGTTCGCCGGTACAGGGAACCCACAGATACGCAGTATTTT	CSVRRYREPTDTQYF
.	.	TRBV5-1	TRBJ1-4	TGCGCCAGCAGCCGGGACTCAAGTAATGAAAAACTGTTTTTT	CASSRDSSNEKLFF
.	TRBD2	TRBV10-3	TRBJ2-2	TGTGCCATCAGTGACCTAGCGGGATCTTTTAAGAACACCGGGGAGCTGTTTTTT	CAISDLAGSFKNTGELFF
.	TRBD2	TRBV29-1	TRBJ2-2	TGCAGCCCTTTTTCTAGCGGGAGGAGGGAGGGCGGGGAGCTGTTTTTT	CSPFSSGRREGGELFF
few	TRBD2	TRBV5-5	TRBJ2-7	TGTGCCAGCAGCTTGGCAGCGGGAGGGGCCTACGAGCAGTACTTC	CASSLAAGGAYEQYF
.	.	TRBV21-1	TRBJ1-5	TGTGCCAGCAGCAGATGGAGAGGTGTTTATAGCAATCAGCCCCAGCATTTT	CASSRWRGVYSNQPQHF
few	.	TRBV4-1	TRBJ2-7	TGCGCCAGCAGCCAAGGGGCGCAGGGGCCTGGCGAGCAGTACTTC	CASSQGAQGPGEQYF
.	TRBD2	TRBV5-1	TRBJ2-5	TGCGCCAGCAGCCCGGGAGCTAGCGGGAGAGCTCAAGAGACCCAGTACTTC	CASSPGASGRAQETQYF
.	TRBD2	TRBV19	TRBJ2-6	TGTGCCAGTAGTATAGATGCGGGGGGCTTCTCTGGGGCCAACGTCCTGACTTTC	CASSIDAGGFSGANVLTF
.	TRBD2	TRBV18	TRBJ2-1	TGTGCCAGCTCACTGACTAGCGGAGGCGGGTACAATGAGCAGTTCTTC	CASSLTSGGGYNEQFF
once	TRBD1	TRBV30	TRBJ1-2	TGTGCCTGGAGTGGGGGACAGGGGGCATACGGCTACACCTTC	CAWSGGQGAYGYTF
.	.	TRBV3-1/TRBV3-2	TRBJ2-5	TGTGCCAGCAGCCAGCAGCTCCAGGGAGAGACCCAGTACTTC	CASSQQLQGETQYF
.	TRBD2	TRBV6-6	TRBJ2-1	TGTGCCAGCAGAAATGGACTAGCGGGAGGAAATGAGCAGTTCTTC	CASRNGLAGGNEQFF
.	.	TRBV6-5	TRBJ2-2	TGTGCCAGCAGAAAACTTGGGTCGGGGACCGGGGAGCTGTTTTTT	CASRKLGSGTGELFF
.	.	TRBV28	TRBJ1-2	TGTGCCAGCAGTTCCCTAGGACAGTGGGGTCAGTGGGGCTACACCTTC	CASSSLGQWGQWGYTF
once	.	TRBV3-1/TRBV3-2	TRBJ1-2	TGTGCCAGCAGCCAAGGCCCGGGAGGTATCGGCTACACCTTC	CASSQGPGGIGYTF
.	TRBD1	TRBV5-1	TRBJ1-1	TGCGCCAGCAGCGAACAGGGGTCTGGCACTGAAGCTTTCTTT	CASSEQGSGTEAFF
.	TRBD2	TRBV6-1	TRBJ2-3	TGTGCCAGCAGTGAGCGGGAGAACCCAGATACGCAGTATTTT	CASSERENPDTQYF
.	.	TRBV11-2	TRBJ2-1	TGTGCCAGCAGCTTCGCGGTCTACAATGAGCAGTTCTTC	CASSFAVYNEQFF
.	.	TRBV10-1	TRBJ2-1	TGCGCCAGCAGTGAGCAGGGGTGGTACAATGAGCAGTTCTTC	CASSEQGWYNEQFF
once	.	TRBV28	TRBJ2-7	TGTGCCAGCAGTTTGAGTCTAGGCCAAGCCATCCTGCCGTACTTC	CASSLSLGQAILPYF
.	TRBD2	TRBV2	TRBJ2-5	TGTGCCAGCACCCCGGGACTAGCGGGAGGTGAGACCCAGTACTTC	CASTPGLAGGETQYF
.	.	TRBV2	TRBJ1-1	TGTGCCAGCTCTAAGTCGGTCACTGAAGCTTTCTTT	CASSKSVTEAFF
.	.	TRBV24-1	TRBJ2-2	TGTGCCACCAGTGACCCTAAAGAGCTCACCGGGGAGCTGTTTTTT	CATSDPKELTGELFF
.	.	TRBV18	TRBJ2-3	TGTGCCAGCTCTCCCACAGGAGGGGTGGACGCAGATACGCAGTATTTT	CASSPTGGVDADTQYF
once	.	TRBV28	TRBJ1-5	TGTGCCAGCAGTTTATCGACTGGAAATCAGCCCCAGCATTTT	CASSLSTGNQPQHF
.	TRBD1	TRBV24-1	TRBJ1-2	TGTGCCACCGGACAGGGGATCGGGGGCTACACCTTC	CATGQGIGGYTF
.	TRBD1	TRBV7-9	TRBJ1-4	TGTGCCAGCAGTTATAGACAGGGGGGGAATGAAAAACTGTTTTTT	CASSYRQGGNEKLFF
.	.	TRBV5-1	TRBJ2-3	TGCGCCAGCAGCTTGGAGGAGTCCCGGCCAGATACGCAGTATTTT	CASSLEESRPDTQYF
.	TRBD1	TRBV29-1	TRBJ1-4	TGCAGCGTTGCTGGGACAGGGGTGGACGAAAAACTGTTTTTT	CSVAGTGVDEKLFF
.	.	TRBV6-5	TRBJ1-5	TGTGCCAGCATTAGTCAGGGTGGTCAGCCCCAGCATTTT	CASISQGGQPQHF
.	.	TRBV5-1	TRBJ1-6	TGCGCCAGCAGCAACGGACAGAGCTCCTATAATTCACCCCTCCACTTT	CASSNGQSSYNSPLHF
.	.	TRBV10-3	TRBJ2-3	TGTGCCATCAGCACAGGGTTCGCAGATACGCAGTATTTT	CAISTGFADTQYF
.	.	TRBV27	TRBJ2-7	TGTGCCAGCAGTTTGCGGCCCCAGTCCTCCTACGAGCAGTACTTC	CASSLRPQSSYEQYF
.	.	TRBV19	TRBJ2-2	TGTGCCAGTAGTATAGTAACATCGGGTATAATGAGGCCCGGGGAGCTGTTTTTT	CASSIVTSGIMRPGELFF
few	TRBD2	TRBV12-5	TRBJ2-1	TGTGCTAGTAGCGGGAATTCCTACAATGAGCAGTTCTTC	CASSGNSYNEQFF
.	TRBD2	TRBV19	TRBJ2-7	TGTGCCAGTAGTATAGGGACTAGCGACTACTACGAGCAGTACTTC	CASSIGTSDYYEQYF
many	.	TRBV6-5	TRBJ1-6	TGTGCCAGCAAGACGCCCGACAGGACTAATTCACCCCTCCACTTT	CASKTPDRTNSPLHF
.	.	TRBV18	TRBJ2-2	TGTGCCAGCTCACCACCGACAGACACCGGGGAGCTGTTTTTT	CASSPPTDTGELFF
.	TRBD2	TRBV9	TRBJ2-3	TGTGCCAGCAGCCCTCAGCGGGGTACAGATACGCAGTATTTT	CASSPQRGTDTQYF
.	TRBD2	TRBV11-3	TRBJ2-5	TGTGCCAGCAGCCCCGGGGGGGCTCAAGAGACCCAGTACTTC	CASSPGGAQETQYF
.	.	TRBV4-3	TRBJ1-4	TGCGCCAGCAGCCAAGGACAGGAGCTAGCAACTAATGAAAAACTGTTTTTT	CASSQGQELATNEKLFF
.	.	TRBV5-1	TRBJ1-1	TGCGCCAGCAGCTCGGAGGGCCTCAGAGATGAAGCTTTCTTT	CASSSEGLRDEAFF
.	.	TRBV19	TRBJ1-5	TGTGCCAGTAGTGAGATTTTAAATCAGCCCCAGCATTTT	CASSEILNQPQHF
.	.	TRBV21-1	TRBJ2-3	TGTGCCAGCAGCAAAGTACTAAGTTCGGGGATAGGCAGTACGCAGTATTTT	CASSKVLSSGIGSTQYF